Detailed here is one T cell receptor (beta chain). This specimen comes from a study of cytomegalovirus exposure and HLA in healthy donors. This CDR3 is 16 amino acids long. Germline CDR1 is SGHRS and CDR2 is YFSETQ. The assay was immunoSEQ multiplex PCR, and TCRdb's table has in-frame clones only and misses some. The sample has tens of thousands of clones; 90% to 95% are singletons. The sequenced sample consisted of PBMCs. The sequence was collected from a woman aged 18 to 35 in good health and CMV-seronegative. The rearrangement links TRBV5-1 to TRBJ2-5; 9 nucleotides match TRBD2. With the DNA end fitting TRBJ2-7 better, the J assignment may be wrong. This CDR3 is CASSLRGLAGSYEQYF. The DNA of the CDR3 is TGCGCCAGCAGCTTGCGCGGTCTAGCGGGATCCTACGAGCAGTACTTC.